A single sample is the source of the 6 T cell receptor beta chains below, sequenced in a study of T-cell reconstitution after alpha-beta-depleted transplantation in children. The TCRbeta library incorporated unique molecular identifiers. TCRdb reprocessed the PCR reads with MiXCR, giving one entry per CDR3 protein. The repertoire has some 830,000 distinct CDR3 sequences, roughly 15% of them found once; the top ten carry approximately 5%. Source: PBMCs, mostly from graft donor cells, taken 360 days after TCRalphabeta/CD19-depleted stem cell transplant. The receptors come from a male patient younger than 18 who had a stem cell transplant for acute lymphoblastic leukemia, so the T cells may come from the graft donor.

This clonotype occurred many times. V and J are TRBV30 and TRBJ2-7; 13 bases are a match to TRBD2. V gave up 3 bases and J gave up 2 bases; unmatched junction bases: 7. Germline V CDR1 and CDR2: GTSNPN, SVGIG (reference sequence). The CDR3 is made up of 16 amino acids. This chain's CDR3 is CAWSRPLAGGTYEQYF. In DNA, the CDR3 is TGTGCCTGGAGCCGACCACTAGCGGGGGGGACCTACGAGCAGTACTTC.

This clonotype turned up a few times. The chain has TRBV7-7 and TRBJ2-1; D may be TRBD2 (7 bases). V was shortened by 2 bases and J by 4 bases, with 18 bases between the two germline ends. The CDR3 totals 17 residues. CDR1 SSHAT and CDR2 FNYEAQ come from the germline V gene (reference sequence). The CDR3 loop is CASSLKAGAGEYNEQFF. The CDR3 nucleotides read TGTGCCAGCAGCTTAAAGGCGGGGGCGGGAGAGTACAATGAGCAGTTCTTC.

In its sample, this clonotype was seen a few times. V and J are TRBV20-1 and TRBJ2-1; D remains unclear. V was shortened by 1 base and J by 0 bases, with 10 bases between the two germline ends. The CDR3 runs to 15 residues. Germline assignment: CDR1 DFQATT and CDR2 SNEGSKA (reference sequence). The DNA for the CDR3 is TGCAGTGCTAGAGCCCGTCCGAGCTCCTACAATGAGCAGTTCTTC. It encodes CSARARPSSYNEQFF.

This chain connects TRBV5-5 to TRBJ2-3; 13 nucleotides match TRBD2. The CDR3 runs 18 residues. Germline CDR1 SGHKS, CDR2 YYEKEE (reference sequence). V shed 2 bases and J 3 bases; nucleotides not matched to a gene: 9. The DNA of the CDR3 is TGTGCCAGCAGCTTTCAACCGGGACTAGCGGGAACAACAGATACGCAGTATTTT. Its protein is CASSFQPGLAGTTDTQYF.

This clonotype was recorded a few times. The V and J genes are TRBV4-1 and TRBJ2-4, with 13 bases lining up with TRBD2. The CDR3 contains 16 residues. CDR1 MGHRA and CDR2 YSYEKL come from the germline V gene. Losses at the gene ends were 8 bases for V and 8 bases for J; bases not matched to a gene: 12. CDR3 amino acids: CASRPGLAGNRDIQYF. The CDR3 DNA is TGCGCCAGCCGCCCGGGACTAGCGGGAAACAGGGACATTCAGTACTTC.

The chain is built from TRBV3-1 and TRBJ2-1, with 10 bases lining up with TRBD2. The CDR3 has 15 amino acids. CDR1 is LGHDT and CDR2 is YNNKEL in the germline V gene (reference sequence). Trimming at V came to 4 bases and at J to 8 bases, leaving 8 bases not matched to a gene. The CDR3 coding sequence is TGTGCCAGCAGCCTGCGAGCGGGAGGGCCCTATGAGCAGTTCTTC. It is translated as CASSLRAGGPYEQFF.